This passage covers 13 T cell receptor beta chains from one sample sequenced in a study of control samples from healthy donors and cancer patients. Measured with immunoSEQ multiplex PCR; TCRdb has only the in-frame clones, and not every one. The sample carries more than 25,000 clones, 65% to 90% recorded once. Source material: PBMCs. Source of these receptors: a woman aged 60-70 years with head and neck cancer.

V usage is TRBV12-5 and J usage is TRBJ2-5, with D uncertain. The germline V gene encodes CDR1 LGHNT and CDR2 FRNRAP. V dropped 2 bases and J dropped 1 base, with 5 bases sitting between them. The CDR3 covers 13 residues. CDR3 in amino acids: CASGLYSQETQYF. The CDR3 coding sequence is TGTGCTAGTGGTTTGTACAGCCAAGAGACCCAGTACTTC.

The chain recombines TRBV19 with TRBJ2-7, with 9 bases that match TRBD1. Germline trimming cut 8 bases from V and 1 base from J; bases unmatched to any gene: 3. Looked up from germline, CDR1 is LNHDA and CDR2 is SQIVND (reference sequence). The CDR3 runs to 13 residues. As DNA, the CDR3 is TGTGCCAGTGGACAGGGGTCATCCTACGAGCAGTACTTC. It yields the protein CASGQGSSYEQYF.

The chain recombines TRBV11-3 with TRBJ1-1; D is possibly TRBD1 (5 bases). V lost 5 bases and J lost 7, with 11 bases in between. Germline lookup yields CDR1 SGHNT and CDR2 YENEEA. The CDR3 length is 12 residues. The CDR3, as DNA: TGTGCCAGCAGCCTCGGGGCGGATGAAGCTTTCTTT. Translation: CASSLGADEAFF.

V and J are TRBV7-2 and TRBJ2-7, with 9 bases fitting TRBD2. The length of the CDR3 is 15 residues. Germline V lookup: CDR1 SGHTA, CDR2 FQGNSA. The ends lost 1 base at V and 6 bases at J; junction bases unmatched: 7. The CDR3 protein is CASSLGSGSKGEQYF. The CDR3 bases are TGTGCCAGCAGCTTAGGTAGCGGGAGTAAAGGCGAGCAGTACTTC.

The chain recombines TRBV5-6 with TRBJ2-3, with D tentatively TRBD2 (6 bases). The CDR3 is made up of 15 amino acids. Germline CDR1 reads SGHDT; CDR2 reads YYEEEE. V lost 3 bases and J 0 bases, leaving 11 bases between the germline ends. Here the CDR3 DNA reads TGTGCCAGCAGCTCGCCAGGGACTAGCACAGATACGCAGTATTTT. This gives the protein CASSSPGTSTDTQYF.

The chain carries TRBV7-9 and TRBJ1-5; D remains unclear. This CDR3 has 14 residues. V gave up 5 bases and J gave up 1 base, with 9 bases separating them. The V gene's germline CDR1 is SEHNR and CDR2 FQNEAQ (reference sequence). CDR3 in amino acids: CASSQARSNQPQHF. The CDR3 DNA reads as TGTGCCAGCAGCCAGGCACGGAGCAATCAGCCCCAGCATTTT. Full variable domain (missing parts from reference TRBV7-9 and TRBJ1-5): DTGVSQNPRHKITKRGQNVTFRCDPISEHNRLYWYRQTLGQGPEFLTYFQNEAQLEKSRLLSDRFSAERPKGSFSTLEIQRTEQGDSAMYLCASSQARSNQPQHFGDGTRLSIL.

The chain is built from TRBV30 and TRBJ2-5, with 13 bases fitting TRBD2. The CDR3 is made up of 16 amino acids. Germline values: CDR1 GTSNPN, CDR2 SVGIG (reference sequence). V dropped 1 base and J dropped 7; count of bases not matched to a gene: 9. CDR3 DNA sequence: TGTGCCTGGAGTGCCCTCGGACTAGCGGGGGCAGGGACCCAGTACTTC. This gives the protein CAWSALGLAGAGTQYF.

This rearrangement joins TRBV9 to TRBJ2-5; 11 nucleotides match TRBD1. The germline gives CDR1 SGDLS, CDR2 YYNGEE. The CDR3 spans 17 residues. Trimming removed 2 bases from V and 1 base from J; junction bases left unmatched: 7. CDR3 amino acids: CASSVGWGQGGQETQYF. As DNA, the CDR3 is TGTGCCAGCAGCGTGGGCTGGGGACAGGGGGGCCAAGAGACCCAGTACTTC.

This sequence joins TRBV14 and TRBJ2-3; D unresolved. Trimming cost V 1 base and J 4 bases, with 12 bases left between them. The length of the CDR3 is 15 residues. CDR1 is SGHDN and CDR2 is FVKESK in the germline V gene. CDR3 sequence reads: CASSQGWARADTQYF. The CDR3 coding sequence is TGTGCCAGCAGCCAAGGATGGGCTAGGGCAGATACGCAGTATTTT.

This chain uses TRBV7-9 with TRBJ1-6, with 7 bases fitting TRBD1. The trim removed 4 bases at V and 6 bases at J, leaving 9 bases unmatched. Germline lookup yields CDR1 SEHNR and CDR2 FQNEAQ (reference sequence). The length of the CDR3 is 16 residues. CDR3 sequence: CASSSGQAGINSPLHF. CDR3 nucleotide sequence: TGTGCCAGCAGCTCCGGACAGGCGGGCATTAATTCACCCCTCCACTTT. Full variable domain (rest looked up from reference TRBV7-9 and TRBJ1-6): DTGVSQNPRHKITKRGQNVTFRCDPISEHNRLYWYRQTLGQGPEFLTYFQNEAQLEKSRLLSDRFSAERPKGSFSTLEIQRTEQGDSAMYLCASSSGQAGINSPLHFGNGTRLTVT.

This rearrangement joins TRBV5-1 to TRBJ2-7, with TRBD1 matching over 8 bases. Germline lookup yields CDR1 SGHRS and CDR2 YFSETQ. This CDR3 is 14 amino acids long. V was clipped by 0 bases and J by 5 bases; unmatched bases: 4. The chain's CDR3 is CASSLDAQGDEQYF. In DNA, the CDR3 is TGCGCCAGCAGCTTGGATGCACAGGGGGACGAGCAGTACTTC.

The V call is TRBV29-1, the J call TRBJ2-1; 12 bases line up with TRBD2. This CDR3 has 17 amino acids. V shed 6 bases and J 0 bases; nucleotides not matched to a gene: 9. Germline V CDR1 and CDR2: SQVTM, ANQGSEA. The CDR3 nucleotides read TGCAGCGTCGAGCAGACTAGCGGGAGACACTCCTACAATGAGCAGTTCTTC. Protein sequence: CSVEQTSGRHSYNEQFF.

J is TRBJ1-3 and V is TRBV6-6; D gene ambiguous. CDR3 length: 15 residues. Germline-derived CDR1 and CDR2 are MNHNY and SVGAGI (reference sequence). V dropped 3 bases and J dropped 0 bases, with 9 bases sitting between them. CDR3 in DNA: TGTGCCAGCAGTTATGCCACTTTCTCTGGAAACACCATATATTTT. It encodes CASSYATFSGNTIYF.